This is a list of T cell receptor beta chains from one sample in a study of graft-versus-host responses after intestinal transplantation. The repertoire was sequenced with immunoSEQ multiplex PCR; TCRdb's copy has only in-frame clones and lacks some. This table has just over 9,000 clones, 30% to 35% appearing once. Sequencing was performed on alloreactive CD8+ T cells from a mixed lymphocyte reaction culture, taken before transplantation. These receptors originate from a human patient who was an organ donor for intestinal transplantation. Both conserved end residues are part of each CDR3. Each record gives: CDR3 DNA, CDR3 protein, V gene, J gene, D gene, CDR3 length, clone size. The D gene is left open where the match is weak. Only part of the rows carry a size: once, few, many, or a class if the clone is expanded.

TGTGCCAGCAGTGACCTCGGGACTAGCGGACCTTTCTACAATGAGCAGTTCTTC,CASSDLGTSGPFYNEQFF,TRBV27,TRBJ2-1,TRBD2,18,NA
TGTGCCAGCAGCTTAGGGTACGGGGGTTACAATGAGCAGTTCTTC,CASSLGYGGYNEQFF,TRBV7-3,TRBJ2-1,NA,15,NA
TGTGCCTGGACCAGGGGAGTTGGCCCTGTGGGCACAGATACGCAGTATTTT,CAWTRGVGPVGTDTQYF,TRBV30,TRBJ2-3,NA,17,few
TGCGCCAGCAGTGAGACAGGGTTCCACGAGCAGTACTTC,CASSETGFHEQYF,TRBV10-1,TRBJ2-7,NA,13,NA
TGTGCCAGCAGTTCTCTAACCTCCTACGAGCAGTACTTC,CASSSLTSYEQYF,TRBV5-5,TRBJ2-7,NA,13,NA
TGCGCCAGCAGCCCAGTGACAGGGATGATAGGCTACACCTTC,CASSPVTGMIGYTF,TRBV5-1,TRBJ1-2,TRBD1,14,few
TGCGCCAGCAGCCAAGTGGTCAGGCTCGATGAGCAGTTCTTC,CASSQVVRLDEQFF,TRBV4-1,TRBJ2-1,NA,14,few
TGTGCCAGCGAGAATATACCAGGAAAGACCTATGGCTACACCTTC,CASENIPGKTYGYTF,TRBV5-4,TRBJ1-2,NA,15,NA
TGTGCCAGCTCACGCAATGGACGGCGAGGGGAGACCCAGTACTTC,CASSRNGRRGETQYF,TRBV18,TRBJ2-5,NA,15,NA
TGTGCCAGCAGCTCGGGCGAGGGGGACCTAAATGGCTACACCTTC,CASSSGEGDLNGYTF,TRBV7-9,TRBJ1-2,NA,15,NA
TGTGCCAGCAGCCGCGCCGGGACTAGCGGGACCGAGACCCAGTACTTC,CASSRAGTSGTETQYF,TRBV7-6,TRBJ2-5,TRBD2,16,NA
TGTGCCAGCAGTTACTCGGCGGGACTGAACACTGAAGCTTTCTTT,CASSYSAGLNTEAFF,TRBV6-5,TRBJ1-1,NA,15,NA
TGTGCCAGTAAATCGTCTAGCGGGAGCCTCGAGCAGTACTTC,CASKSSSGSLEQYF,TRBV19,TRBJ2-7,TRBD2,14,medium-sized
TGTGCCTGGAGTACCGGTTATACTGAAGCTTTCTTT,CAWSTGYTEAFF,TRBV30,TRBJ1-1,NA,12,medium-sized
TGCGCCAGCAGCTTGTCCGCCGGACCGACTACTCACGCTGGTGGCTACACCTTC,CASSLSAGPTTHAGGYTF,TRBV5-1,TRBJ1-2,NA,18,NA